Included here is one T cell receptor (beta chain) sequence, with context. The repertoire was sequenced with immunoSEQ multiplex PCR; TCRdb's copy has only in-frame clones and lacks some. The sample contains 250,000 or so clones, roughly 80% of which appear only once. This record comes from a study of blood T cell repertoires in COVID-19. The CDR3 length is 14 residues. CDR1 MGHRA and CDR2 YSYEKL come from the germline V gene. Between the trimmed V and J ends, which lost 4 bases and 3 bases, there was a span of 12 bases. Sequencing was performed on PBMCs or T cells enriched from blood (not recorded which). The J gene is TRBJ1-1, the V gene TRBV4-1; D gene ambiguous. This clonotype originated in a woman in her thirties or forties who had been exposed to COVID-19. The DNA for the CDR3 is TGCGCCAGCAGCCGGGCGGCGGGAGACACTGAAGCTTTCTTT. This translates into CASSRAAGDTEAFF.